These 24 T cell receptor beta chains came from one sample sequenced in a study of cytomegalovirus exposure and HLA in healthy donors. Primers for the PCR totalled 60 Vbeta and 13 Jbeta. Profiling relied on immunoSEQ multiplex PCR, and the TCRdb table lists in-frame clones only, not all of them. The sample records under 120,000 clones, 74% being singletons. Sequencing was carried out using PBMCs. These receptors all stem from a man over 45 in good health and CMV-seropositive.

The chain has TRBV5-6 and TRBJ1-5, with D unresolved. The length of the CDR3 is 14 residues. Germline CDR1 and CDR2: SGHDT and YYEEEE. V shed 2 bases and J shed 5 bases, with 11 bases lying between them. CDR3 in amino acids: CASSLRGWDQPQHF. In nucleotides, the CDR3 is TGTGCCAGCAGCTTAAGAGGGTGGGATCAGCCCCAGCATTTT. The whole variable domain, remainder taken from reference TRBV5-6 and TRBJ1-5, is DAGVTQSPTHLIKTRGQQVTLRCSPKSGHDTVSWYQQALGQGPQFIFQYYEEEERQRGNFPDRFSGHQFPNYSSELNVNALLLGDSALYLCASSLRGWDQPQHFGDGTRLSIL.

The V gene is TRBV6-1, the J gene TRBJ2-7, with 10 nucleotides matching TRBD2. The CDR3 is 15 residues long. V shed 0 bases and J 6 bases; nucleotides not matched to a gene: 5. Germline V CDR1 and CDR2: MNHNS, SASEGT. The CDR3 protein is CASSEALAGVTEQYF. CDR3 sequence (DNA): TGTGCCAGCAGTGAAGCGCTAGCGGGAGTAACCGAGCAGTACTTC.

The chain uses TRBV5-1 and TRBJ2-7; 13 bases agree with TRBD2. This CDR3 comprises 15 residues. CDR1 SGHRS and CDR2 YFSETQ come from the germline V gene. V gave up 4 bases and J gave up 12 bases; unmatched junction bases: 13. The chain's CDR3 is CASSPSGTSGIPGYF. In nucleotides, the CDR3 is TGCGCCAGCAGCCCTTCCGGGACTAGCGGGATCCCCGGGTACTTC. The full variable domain, its missing parts supplied by reference TRBV5-1 and TRBJ2-7, is KAGVTQTPRYLIKTRGQQVTLSCSPISGHRSVSWYQQTPGQGLQFLFEYFSETQRNKGNFPGRFSGRQFSNSRSEMNVSTLELGDSALYLCASSPSGTSGIPGYFGPGTRLTVT.

This chain links TRBV30 with TRBJ1-1; 7 positions match TRBD1. The CDR3 loop spans 16 amino acids. In germline, CDR1 is GTSNPN, CDR2 SVGIG (reference sequence). The V and J ends lost 3 bases and 0 bases, in that order; junction bases with no gene match: 10. Written as DNA, the CDR3 is TGTGCCTGGAGGAGGCAGGGGGTACTCATGAACACTGAAGCTTTCTTT. Its protein is CAWRRQGVLMNTEAFF.

V usage is TRBV7-3 and J usage is TRBJ1-6, with D tentatively TRBD1 (6 bases). The CDR3 length is 14 residues. The V end was cut by 5 bases, the J end by 7 bases, with 12 bases between. CDR1 and CDR2 from the germline V gene are SGHTA and FQGTGA. In DNA form, the CDR3 reads TGTGCCAGCAGCCCGACAGGAGGAAATTCACCCCTCCACTTT. Translating gives CASSPTGGNSPLHF.

V usage is TRBV2 and J usage is TRBJ1-1; 8 nucleotides match TRBD1. The trim removed 5 bases at V and 8 bases at J, leaving 4 bases unmatched. CDR1 is SNHLY, CDR2 FYNNEI, per germline. The CDR3 loop spans 12 amino acids. The CDR3 loop is CASSLDREEAFF. The DNA of the CDR3 is TGTGCCAGCAGTCTGGACAGGGAAGAAGCTTTCTTT.

The rearrangement joins TRBV15 to TRBJ2-3; D is perhaps TRBD2 (5 bases). Germline assignment: CDR1 LNHNV and CDR2 YYDKDF (reference sequence). Trimming pared 0 bases from V and 1 base from J, leaving 11 bases between. This CDR3 is built from 16 residues. CDR3 DNA sequence: TGTGCCACCAGCAGAGATCCGGGATCGGGCACAGATACGCAGTATTTT. Amino acid sequence: CATSRDPGSGTDTQYF. The variable domain in full, completed from reference TRBV15 and TRBJ2-3, reads DAMVIQNPRYQVTQFGKPVTLSCSQTLNHNVMYWYQQKSSQAPKLLFHYYDKDFNNEADTPDNFQSRRPNTSFCFLDIRSPGLGDTAMYLCATSRDPGSGTDTQYFGPGTRLTVL.

The J gene is TRBJ2-5, the V gene TRBV19; no reliable D call. With 5 bases removed from V and 1 base from J, the gap between germline ends came to 5 bases. CDR3 length: 12 residues. CDR1 LNHDA and CDR2 SQIVND come from the germline V gene (reference sequence). The CDR3 spells CASSQAQETQYF. DNA of the CDR3: TGTGCCAGTAGTCAGGCCCAAGAGACCCAGTACTTC.

The chain carries TRBV7-3 and TRBJ2-5; D remains ambiguous. V lost 2 bases, J lost 2 bases, and 6 bases lay in between. Germline CDR1 reads SGHTA; CDR2 reads FQGTGA. This CDR3 region has 13 residues. The CDR3 bases are TGTGCCAGCAGCTTAGAACAGCAAGAGACCCAGTACTTC. Protein sequence: CASSLEQQETQYF. The full variable domain, its missing parts supplied by reference TRBV7-3 and TRBJ2-5, is GAGVSQTPSNKVTEKGKYVELRCDPISGHTALYWYRQSLGQGPEFLIYFQGTGAADDSGLPNDRFFAVRPEGSVSTLKIQRTERGDSAVYLCASSLEQQETQYFGPGTRLLVL.

This clone was detected a few times. J is TRBJ2-5 and V is TRBV18; D is ambiguous. This CDR3 has 14 residues. Trimming left V 3 bases short and J 1 base short, with 9 bases between. Germline CDR1 reads KGHSH; CDR2 reads LQKENI. The CDR3 region is CASSPGRTQETQYF. As DNA, the CDR3 is TGTGCCAGCTCACCGGGCAGAACCCAAGAGACCCAGTACTTC.

This rearrangement joins TRBV2 to TRBJ2-2, with a weak D call TRBD1 (5 bases). Germline V gene lookup returns CDR1 SNHLY and CDR2 FYNNEI. Trimming pared 8 bases from V and 0 bases from J, leaving 13 bases between. This CDR3 region has 15 residues. CDR3 DNA: TGTGCCAGCCTCCCAGGGCCCCCGAACACCGGGGAGCTGTTTTTT. Its translation is CASLPGPPNTGELFF.

The chain recombines TRBV11-2 with TRBJ1-1, with D perhaps TRBD1 (5 bases). This CDR3 comprises 16 residues. V lost 1 base and J lost 0, with 12 bases in between. Germline CDR1 SGHAT, CDR2 FQNNGV. CDR3 residues: CASSLGGGTMNTEAFF. The CDR3 DNA is TGTGCCAGCAGCTTAGGAGGAGGGACGATGAACACTGAAGCTTTCTTT.

The table lists this clone with a count of one. V is TRBV6-6 and J is TRBJ1-5; 7 bases map to TRBD1. Trimming cost V 6 bases and J 2 bases; bases outside gene matches: 7. The CDR3 totals 15 residues. Germline CDR1 and CDR2: MNHNY and SVGAGI (reference sequence). The DNA of the CDR3 is TGTGCCAGCAGACTGGACAGGAATGGCAATCAGCCCCAGCATTTT. Its protein product is CASRLDRNGNQPQHF.

Only one count was recorded for this clone. The chain links TRBV27 to TRBJ2-5; 11 nucleotides match TRBD2. Germline values: CDR1 MNHEY, CDR2 SMNVEV (reference sequence). Germline trimming cut 3 bases from V and 6 bases from J; bases unmatched to any gene: 6. This CDR3 comprises 15 residues. The CDR3 DNA follows: TGTGCCAGCAGTTTCATAGCGGGGGGGCTTCAGACCCAGTACTTC. Protein sequence: CASSFIAGGLQTQYF.

V is TRBV10-3 and J is TRBJ2-3; 10 bases are a match to TRBD2. In germline, CDR1 is ENHRY, CDR2 SYGVKD. V lost 11 bases, J lost 1 base, and 6 bases stayed unmatched. The CDR3 length is 14 residues. CDR3 sequence (DNA): TGTGCCTCCCTAGCGGGAGCCGGCACAGATACGCAGTATTTT. Amino acids: CASLAGAGTDTQYF.

V gene TRBV6-5 combines with J gene TRBJ2-1; TRBD2 might be the D (6 bases). The V end lost 4 bases, the J end lost 9 bases, and 13 bases lay between the germline ends. This CDR3 has 13 amino acids. Germline CDR1 MNHEY, CDR2 SVGAGI. The CDR3 here is CASSLQISGEQFF. The CDR3 DNA follows: TGTGCCAGCAGTTTACAAATTAGCGGTGAGCAGTTCTTC.

V is TRBV6-5 and J is TRBJ2-7, with 7 positions matching TRBD2. CDR1 and CDR2 (germline): MNHEY, SVGAGI. V was clipped by 1 base and J by 6 bases; unmatched bases: 9. There are 15 residues in the CDR3. CDR3 residues: CASSYYAGEAGEQYF. CDR3 bases: TGTGCCAGCAGTTACTACGCGGGAGAAGCTGGCGAGCAGTACTTC.

The chain is built from TRBV10-2 and TRBJ1-2; D uncertain. Germline assignment: CDR1 WSHSY and CDR2 SAAADI. CDR3 length: 12 amino acids. V was trimmed by 4 bases and J by 4 bases, leaving 7 bases between them. The CDR3, as DNA: TGCGCCAGCAGTGTAAGCCTCTATGGCTACACCTTC. Its translation is CASSVSLYGYTF.

The chain recombines TRBV9 with TRBJ2-1; 8 nucleotides agree with TRBD1. This CDR3 comprises 14 residues. V shed 0 bases and J 10 bases; nucleotides not matched to a gene: 6. Germline V lookup: CDR1 SGDLS, CDR2 YYNGEE. This CDR3 is CASSVVLTGDEQFF. CDR3 nucleotide sequence: TGTGCCAGCAGCGTAGTTTTGACAGGGGACGAGCAGTTCTTC. Based on the CDR3 plus reference TRBV9 and TRBJ2-1, the full variable domain is DSGVTQTPKHLITATGQRVTLRCSPRSGDLSVYWYQQSLDQGLQFLIQYYNGEERAKGNILERFSAQQFPDLHSELNLSSLELGDSALYFCASSVVLTGDEQFFGPGTRLTVL.

This clone was counted between two and nine times. The V call is TRBV11-2, the J call TRBJ1-1; D ambiguous. The CDR3 is made up of 11 amino acids. V was trimmed by 4 bases and J by 8 bases, leaving 8 bases between them. Germline loops: CDR1 SGHAT, CDR2 FQNNGV. The CDR3 here is CASSSYREAFF. The CDR3 DNA sequence: TGTGCCAGCAGCTCCTACCGGGAAGCTTTCTTT.

This chain connects TRBV5-6 to TRBJ1-1; 11 bases line up with TRBD1. Germline V lookup: CDR1 SGHDT, CDR2 YYEEEE. CDR3 length: 14 residues. J lost 7 bases, V lost 3 bases, and 5 bases had no gene match. The CDR3 sequence is CASSWTGGPIEAFF. The CDR3 DNA follows: TGTGCCAGCAGCTGGACAGGGGGCCCGATTGAAGCTTTCTTT. Full variable domain (remainder filled in from reference TRBV5-6 and TRBJ1-1): DAGVTQSPTHLIKTRGQQVTLRCSPKSGHDTVSWYQQALGQGPQFIFQYYEEEERQRGNFPDRFSGHQFPNYSSELNVNALLLGDSALYLCASSWTGGPIEAFFGQGTRLTVV.

In regard to this clone: Other DNA sequences in the sample encode the same CDR3. The V call is TRBV5-1, the J call TRBJ2-1, with 7 nucleotides matching TRBD1. The V and J ends lost 1 base and 3 bases, in that order; junction bases with no gene match: 4. From germline, CDR1 is SGHRS and CDR2 YFSETQ. There are 15 residues in the CDR3. The chain's CDR3 is CASSLLAGGYNEQFF. The CDR3 DNA reads TGCGCCAGCAGCTTGCTAGCAGGGGGCTACAATGAGCAGTTCTTC. The variable domain in full, completed from reference TRBV5-1 and TRBJ2-1, reads KAGVTQTPRYLIKTRGQQVTLSCSPISGHRSVSWYQQTPGQGLQFLFEYFSETQRNKGNFPGRFSGRQFSNSRSEMNVSTLELGDSALYLCASSLLAGGYNEQFFGPGTRLTVL.

The chain employs TRBV27 and TRBJ1-6; TRBD1 matches at 12 bases. CDR3 length: 14 residues. V was clipped by 3 bases and J by 13 bases; unmatched bases: 4. Germline lookup yields CDR1 MNHEY and CDR2 SMNVEV (reference sequence). The CDR3 reads CASSFGTGGRPLHF. CDR3 DNA sequence: TGTGCCAGCAGTTTCGGGACAGGGGGCCGGCCCCTCCACTTT.

A single count supports this clone. The CDR3 reads CASSWDRGTEKLFF. In DNA, the CDR3 is TGTGCCAGCAGCTGGGACAGGGGGACTGAAAAACTGTTTTTT. The chain has TRBV5-6 and TRBJ1-4, with TRBD1 identical over 11 bases. Germline V lookup: CDR1 SGHDT, CDR2 YYEEEE. Trimming took 3 bases from V and 7 from J; bases not matched to a gene: 2. This CDR3 comprises 14 residues.